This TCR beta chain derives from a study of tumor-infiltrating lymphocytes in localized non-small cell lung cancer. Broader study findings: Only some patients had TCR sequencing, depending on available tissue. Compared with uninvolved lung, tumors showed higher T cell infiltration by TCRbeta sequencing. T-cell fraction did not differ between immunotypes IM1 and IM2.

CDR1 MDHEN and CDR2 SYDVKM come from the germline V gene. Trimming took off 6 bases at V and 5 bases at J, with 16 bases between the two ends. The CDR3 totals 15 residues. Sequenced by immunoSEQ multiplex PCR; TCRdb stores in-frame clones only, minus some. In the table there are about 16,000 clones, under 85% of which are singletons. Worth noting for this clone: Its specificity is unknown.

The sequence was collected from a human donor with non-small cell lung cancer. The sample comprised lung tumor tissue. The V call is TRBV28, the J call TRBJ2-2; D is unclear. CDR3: CASSGPSEGTGELFF. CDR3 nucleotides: TGTGCCAGCAGCGGGCCTTCAGAAGGGACCGGGGAGCTGTTTTTT.